The 18 T cell receptor beta chains below come from one sample, sequenced in a study of T cells in tuberculosis. The repertoire was sequenced with immunoSEQ multiplex PCR; TCRdb's copy has only in-frame clones and lacks some. Altogether tens of thousands of clones are present, around 90% being singletons, with the ten largest covering 6.5% to 9.5%. Sequencing input: PBMCs. The source of these receptors is a donor between 10 and 29 years old with latent tuberculosis or without tuberculosis infection. Some clones in this sample may be carry-over from other donors' samples.

The gene calls are TRBV28 and TRBJ1-5, with 7 bases lining up with TRBD1. J lost 0 bases, V lost 7 bases, and 9 bases had no gene match. The germline V gene encodes CDR1 MDHEN and CDR2 SYDVKM. The CDR3 totals 16 residues. CDR3 amino acids: CASTDTGVRSNQPQHF. The CDR3 coding sequence is TGTGCCAGCACTGACACAGGGGTCCGTAGCAATCAGCCCCAGCATTTT.

The J gene is TRBJ2-2, the V gene TRBV7-9, with 9 bases lining up with TRBD1. The J segment lost 3 bases and the V segment lost 4 bases, leaving 3 bases of the junction unmatched. The CDR3 extends over 15 amino acids. Germline CDR1 reads SEHNR; CDR2 reads FQNEAQ (reference sequence). In DNA form, the CDR3 reads TGTGCCAGCAGCTACGGGACAGGGCACACCGGGGAGCTGTTTTTT. Its translation is CASSYGTGHTGELFF.

The chain joins TRBV30 to TRBJ2-1, with 8 bases fitting TRBD1. The V segment lost 1 base and the J segment 2 bases; nucleotides outside the gene matches: 4. The CDR3 length is 15 residues. Germline V lookup: CDR1 GTSNPN, CDR2 SVGIG (reference sequence). The CDR3 DNA reads as TGTGCCTGGAGTGCCGGACAGGGTCCCTACAATGAGCAGTTCTTC. This encodes CAWSAGQGPYNEQFF.

This chain links TRBV19 with TRBJ1-2, with TRBD1 matching 7 bases. The CDR3 extends over 13 amino acids. The J segment lost 2 bases and the V segment lost 7 bases, leaving 4 bases of the junction unmatched. The germline V gene has CDR1 LNHDA and CDR2 SQIVND (reference sequence). In DNA, the CDR3 is TGTGCCAGTACCCCGACAGGGAACTATGGCTACACCTTC. This translates into CASTPTGNYGYTF.

This clone was recorded once. The chain links TRBV6-5 to TRBJ1-1; D gene ambiguous. The V gene's germline CDR1 is MNHEY and CDR2 SVGAGI. The CDR3 spans 15 residues. V was shortened by 1 base and J by 0 bases, with 9 bases between the two germline ends. This CDR3 is CASSYYPSLNTEAFF. In nucleotides, the CDR3 is TGTGCCAGCAGTTACTATCCCAGTTTGAACACTGAAGCTTTCTTT.

The chain employs TRBV13 and TRBJ2-7; TRBD1 might be the D (7 bases). CDR1 and CDR2 from the germline V gene are PRHDT and FYEKMQ (reference sequence). Trimming pared 3 bases from V and 0 bases from J, leaving 15 bases between. The CDR3 runs to 16 residues. CDR3 sequence: CASSLGGQRSSYEQYF. As DNA, the CDR3 is TGTGCCAGCAGCTTGGGGGGACAGAGAAGCTCCTACGAGCAGTACTTC. Full variable domain (outside the CDR3, taken from reference TRBV13 and TRBJ2-7): AAGVIQSPRHLIKEKRETATLKCYPIPRHDTVYWYQQGPGQDPQFLISFYEKMQSDKGSIPDRFSAQQFSDYHSELNMSSLELGDSALYFCASSLGGQRSSYEQYFGPGTRLTVT.

The chain uses TRBV19 and TRBJ1-3; D uncertain. Germline CDR1 LNHDA, CDR2 SQIVND (reference sequence). CDR3 length: 14 amino acids. The ends were cut back, 3 bases at V and 4 bases at J, with 10 bases in the middle. CDR3 sequence: CASSIGGEGNTIYF. CDR3 coding DNA: TGTGCCAGTAGTATCGGAGGTGAAGGAAACACCATATATTTT.

Here the CDR3 reads CASTYSGGQSTEQFF. The CDR3 DNA reads as TGTGCCAGCACCTACTCGGGGGGCCAAAGCACTGAGCAGTTCTTC. The chain is built from TRBV11-2 and TRBJ2-1; TRBD2 might be the D (7 bases). The CDR3 totals 15 residues. Germline V gene sequence: CDR1 SGHAT, CDR2 FQNNGV. Trimming removed 7 bases at V and 9 bases at J, with 22 bases between. Variable domain in full (rest from reference TRBV11-2 and TRBJ2-1): EAGVAQSPRYKIIEKRQSVAFWCNPISGHATLYWYQQILGQGPKLLIQFQNNGVVDDSQLPKDRFSAERLKGVDSTLKIQPAKLEDSAVYLCASTYSGGQSTEQFFGPGTRLTVL.

The V and J genes are TRBV5-1 and TRBJ2-2; unclear D gene. The V and J ends lost 0 bases and 1 base respectively, with 4 bases between them. The CDR3 has 14 residues. Germline CDR1 and CDR2: SGHRS and YFSETQ. The CDR3 region has the DNA TGCGCCAGCAGCTTGGCCCAGAACACCGGGGAGCTGTTTTTT. This codes for CASSLAQNTGELFF. Together with reference TRBV5-1 and TRBJ2-2, the CDR3 gives the full variable domain: KAGVTQTPRYLIKTRGQQVTLSCSPISGHRSVSWYQQTPGQGLQFLFEYFSETQRNKGNFPGRFSGRQFSNSRSEMNVSTLELGDSALYLCASSLAQNTGELFFGEGSRLTVL.

The DNA of the CDR3 is TGCGCCAGCAGCTTGTGGGGGGAATCTAATGAAAAACTGTTTTTT. Translated, it gives CASSLWGESNEKLFF. J is TRBJ1-4 and V is TRBV5-1, with D possibly being TRBD1 (5 bases). The CDR3 runs to 15 residues. Trimming took off 1 base at V and 3 bases at J, with 10 bases between the two ends. Germline values: CDR1 SGHRS, CDR2 YFSETQ.

This chain's CDR3 is CAGGTGHSGNTIYF. The DNA for the CDR3 is TGTGCCGGGGGGACAGGGCACTCTGGAAACACCATATATTTT. The chain is built from TRBV6-1 and TRBJ1-3, with 9 bases fitting TRBD1. Germline values: CDR1 MNHNS, CDR2 SASEGT. The CDR3 has 14 residues. Germline trimming cut 11 bases from V and 0 bases from J; bases unmatched to any gene: 5.

The V gene is TRBV10-3, the J gene TRBJ1-1, with a possible D match to TRBD1 (6 bases). Germline values: CDR1 ENHRY, CDR2 SYGVKD. V was cut by 3 bases and J by 5 bases, with 16 bases left in between. This CDR3 has 15 residues. For the CDR3, the DNA is TGTGCCATCAGTGACGTCACCGGGACAAGGACTGAAGCTTTCTTT. Its translation is CAISDVTGTRTEAFF.

This clone appeared once. The DNA for the CDR3 is TGTGCCAGCGCCCCCCTGGACAGCTATGGCTACACCTTC. This translates into CASAPLDSYGYTF. This sequence joins TRBV2 and TRBJ1-2; D perhaps matches TRBD1 (6 bases). The CDR3 sequence is 13 residues long. Looked up from germline, CDR1 is SNHLY and CDR2 is FYNNEI. Trimming stripped 8 bases from V and 4 bases from J, with 14 bases between.

In DNA, the CDR3 is TGCGCCAGCAGCTGGGACTGGGACAGGCGATACTCTGGGGCCAACGTCCTGACTTTC. This codes for CASSWDWDRRYSGANVLTF. This chain connects TRBV5-1 to TRBJ2-6, with 8 bases aligning to TRBD1. Germline V lookup: CDR1 SGHRS, CDR2 YFSETQ. The CDR3 runs to 19 residues. The V gene end was trimmed by 3 bases and the J gene end by 0 bases; junction bases not matched to a gene: 11.

The chain recombines TRBV21-1 with TRBJ2-7; TRBD1 was called by the table and not checked on the DNA. TRBV21-1 is termed a pseudogene. CDR3 length: 13 amino acids. The DNA for the CDR3 is TGTGCCAGCAGCGCGCACAGGGGGCGCGAGCAGTACTTC. Translating gives CASSAHRGREQYF.

This clone has just a few counts. The rearrangement joins TRBV7-9 to TRBJ2-7, with 9 nucleotides matching TRBD2. CDR1 is SEHNR and CDR2 is FQNEAQ in the germline V gene (reference sequence). The V and J ends lost 3 bases and 2 bases, in that order; junction bases with no gene match: 2. This CDR3 region has 14 residues. CDR3 nucleotide sequence: TGTGCCAGCAGCTTTAGCGGGAGTACCTACGAGCAGTACTTC. Its translation: CASSFSGSTYEQYF.

This clone appeared a few times. V gene TRBV7-9 combines with J gene TRBJ2-7; 10 nucleotides align to TRBD2. CDR3 length equals 16 residues. Germline CDR1 is SEHNR and CDR2 is FQNEAQ (reference sequence). J was trimmed by 0 bases and V by 0 bases; bases with no gene match: 2. For the CDR3, the DNA is TGTGCCAGCAGCTTAGCTCTAGCGGGAGTCTCCTACGAGCAGTACTTC. It yields the protein CASSLALAGVSYEQYF.

The chain couples TRBV11-2 to TRBJ1-1, with TRBD1 matching 10 bases. Germline V CDR1 and CDR2: SGHAT, FQNNGV. The junction had 11 bases not matched to a gene; V was cut back by 0 bases and J by 4 bases. CDR3 length: 18 amino acids. CDR3 coding DNA: TGTGCCAGCAGCTTAGAACAGGACAGGGGGTTTATTGGCACTGAAGCTTTCTTT. Its translation: CASSLEQDRGFIGTEAFF.